This T cell receptor beta chain was found in a study of blood T cell repertoires in COVID-19. The CDR3 extends over 14 amino acids. CDR1 and CDR2 from the germline V gene are KGHSY and FQNENV. V lost 2 bases, J lost 0 bases, and 7 bases lay in between. Only in-frame clones appear in the TCRdb table, and some are missing; sequencing was by immunoSEQ multiplex PCR. The sample has tens of thousands of clones, around 82% seen once. The specimen was peripheral blood. The V call is TRBV16, the J call TRBJ1-1; no reliable D call. This receptor was identified in a man between 60 and 70 years old with acute or convalescent COVID-19. The CDR3 here is CASSQADMNTEAFF. DNA for the CDR3: TGTGCCAGCAGCCAAGCAGACATGAACACTGAAGCTTTCTTT.